This TCR beta chain is drawn from a study of cytomegalovirus exposure and HLA in healthy donors. Study-wide results and caveats: According to the study, roughly 160 TCR beta chains were cytomegalovirus-associated.

This clone was counted a single time. Its antigen remains unknown. Trimming took 1 base from V and 6 from J, leaving 15 bases between them. The CDR3 covers 15 residues. Germline V gene sequence: CDR1 LGHNA, CDR2 YNFKEQ. The PCR made use of 60 Vbeta and 13 Jbeta primers. Profiled with immunoSEQ multiplex PCR; TCRdb holds only in-frame clones, not every one. The repertoire holds about 150,000 clones, with over 60% as singletons. The receptor was derived from a woman aged 40 to 50 in good health and CMV-seronegative. Specimen: PBMCs. The gene calls are TRBV4-2 and TRBJ1-2, with D maybe TRBD1 (6 bases). The DNA of the CDR3 is TGTGCCAGCAGCCAAGGACCTACAGGGAAGGATGGCTACACCTTC. It translates to CASSQGPTGKDGYTF.